The 20 T cell receptor beta chains presented below share a single source sample, sequenced in a study of blood T cells in healthy people across ages. A J-beta primer mix and a sample-barcoded 5' primer were used in a second PCR of about 7 to 11 cycles. Each CDR3 protein is one row after TCRdb ran MiXCR on the 5' RACE reads. The data contain 700,000 to 850,000 distinct CDR3 sequences, roughly 35% of them seen just once; the ten biggest clones take up 10% to 15%. The material sequenced was blood. These receptor sequences come from a man between 18 and 29 years old in good health.

This clonotype was seen many times. V is TRBV7-2 and J is TRBJ2-1; a weak D match, TRBD2 (5 bases). Matching the DNA end better, TRBJ2-7 makes the J call doubtful. This CDR3 has 12 amino acids. Per germline, CDR1 SGHTA and CDR2 FQGNSA. CDR3 sequence reads: CASSPGYNEQYF. As DNA, the CDR3 is TGTGCCAGCAGCCCGGGGTACAATGAGCAGTACTTC.

On this clonotype itself: A much larger clone is a single base away; this may be a read error. V is TRBV29-1 and J is TRBJ2-1; tentatively, D is TRBD1 (6 bases). The end of the DNA aligns better with TRBJ2-7, so the J call may be wrong. The length of the CDR3 is 14 residues. Germline assignment: CDR1 SQVTM and CDR2 ANQGSEA. The CDR3 DNA follows: TGCAGCGTTGTCAGGGGTCGCTCCTACAATGAGCAGTACTTC. Encoded protein: CSVVRGRSYNEQYF.

The chain recombines TRBV5-1 with TRBJ2-3; D possibly uses TRBD1 or TRBD2 (5 bases each). The CDR3 has 14 residues. Germline CDR1 is SGHRS and CDR2 is YFSETQ. Trimming pared 3 bases from V and 7 bases from J, leaving 15 bases between. The DNA for the CDR3 is TGCGCCAGCAGCTGGGGGACGGACCCCAATACGCAGTATTTT. As protein: CASSWGTDPNTQYF.

This clonotype was seen only a few times. This chain joins TRBV6-2 or TRBV6-3 and TRBJ1-5; TRBD1 might be the D (6 bases). This CDR3 spans 15 amino acids. Germline CDR1 and CDR2: MNHEY and SVGEGT. Trimming removed 4 bases at V and 8 bases at J, with 18 bases between. CDR3 amino acids: CASSSRGAVGKPQHF. The CDR3 DNA sequence: TGTGCCAGCAGTTCTCGGGGGGCCGTTGGGAAGCCCCAGCATTTT.

This clonotype showed up just once. The rearrangement uses TRBV7-3 and TRBJ1-2; D possibly corresponds to TRBD1 (5 bases). The length of the CDR3 is 14 residues. Trimming pared 5 bases from V and 7 bases from J, leaving 17 bases between. Germline-derived CDR1 and CDR2 are SGHTA and FQGTGA. The CDR3 sequence is CASSPGTVGGGYTF. The CDR3 nucleotides are TGTGCCAGCAGCCCCGGGACCGTAGGAGGTGGCTACACCTTC.

Note on this clonotype: One junction end disagrees with the germline gene, perhaps due to a read error. The chain couples TRBV27 to TRBJ1-5, with D unresolved. Germline V gene lookup returns CDR1 MNHEY and CDR2 SMNVEV (reference sequence). The CDR3 loop spans 14 amino acids. The CDR3 protein is CTSSSGWSNQPQHF. CDR3 coding DNA: TGTACCAGCAGCAGCGGATGGAGCAATCAGCCCCAGCATTTT.

This clonotype was counted a few times. V usage is TRBV12-3 or TRBV12-4 and J usage is TRBJ1-4, with D unclear. V lost 6 bases and J lost 8, with 13 bases in between. This CDR3 comprises 13 residues. The DNA of the CDR3 is TGTGCCAGCAGCCAGGCAAGGCCAGAAAAACTGTTTTTT. Translation gives CASSQARPEKLFF.

There are a few counts of this clonotype. The gene calls are TRBV7-9 and TRBJ1-5; D call uncertain. The CDR3 consists of 17 residues. V lost 5 bases to trimming and J lost 5 bases, with 22 bases between them. Germline V CDR1 and CDR2: SEHNR, FQNEAQ (reference sequence). The CDR3 DNA reads as TGTGCCAGCAGCCCAGGAGGGTCCGGGGAGTTCGATCAGCCCCAGCATTTT. It translates to CASSPGGSGEFDQPQHF.

This chain connects TRBV7-2 to TRBJ2-3; 9 bases are a match to TRBD2. The J segment lost 3 bases and the V segment lost 1 base, leaving 8 bases of the junction unmatched. The CDR3 extends over 17 amino acids. In germline, CDR1 is SGHTA, CDR2 FQGNSA. The CDR3 nucleotides read TGTGCCAGCAGCTTAGGTGGGGCGGGGGGGTTAACAGATACGCAGTATTTT. Protein sequence: CASSLGGAGGLTDTQYF.

With respect to this clonotype: Germline and junction disagree at one end, which may indicate a read error. J is TRBJ1-5 and V is TRBV5-1, with D unclear. Germline V CDR1 and CDR2: SGHRS, YFSETQ. The CDR3 loop spans 14 amino acids. The CDR3: CASSLGYSNQPQLF. Here the CDR3 DNA reads TGCGCCAGCAGCTTGGGCTATAGCAATCAGCCCCAGCTTTTT.

At least ten counts were recorded for this clonotype. The chain carries TRBV12-3 or TRBV12-4 and TRBJ1-5; TRBD1 matches at 7 bases. This CDR3 is built from 15 residues. V trimming: 5 bases; J trimming: 3 bases; junction bases outside the gene matches: 7. The CDR3 sequence is CASSLRTGDNQPQHF. DNA for the CDR3: TGTGCCAGCAGTCTACGGACAGGAGACAATCAGCCCCAGCATTTT.

The chain has TRBV12-3 or TRBV12-4 and TRBJ2-7, with D unclear. The CDR3 is made up of 14 amino acids. The V gene lost 5 bases and the J gene lost 0 bases, with 11 bases spanning the gap. The DNA for the CDR3 is TGTGCCAGCAGTACAAGGAGTTCCTCCTACGAGCAGTACTTC. Its translation: CASSTRSSSYEQYF.

The chain recombines TRBV10-3 with TRBJ1-1; D possibly corresponds to TRBD1 (5 bases). In germline, CDR1 is ENHRY, CDR2 SYGVKD. This CDR3 contains 13 residues. V was shortened by 8 bases and J by 3 bases, with 13 bases between the two germline ends. The CDR3 region has the DNA TGTGCCATCCAACTCGGGGGTGACACTGAAGCTTTCTTT. Encoded protein: CAIQLGGDTEAFF.

The chain recombines TRBV29-1 with TRBJ1-4, with unresolved D. CDR1 and CDR2 from the germline V gene are SQVTM and ANQGSEA. V lost 3 bases, J lost 7 bases, and 12 bases lay in between. The CDR3 length is 13 residues. The CDR3 DNA sequence: TGCAGCGTTGAGTTATCCGAGGGTGAAAAACTGTTTTTT. It translates to CSVELSEGEKLFF.

This clonotype occurred a few times. The chain recombines TRBV29-1 with TRBJ2-5; D is possibly TRBD1 (5 bases). Trimming took 4 bases from V and 5 from J, leaving 11 bases between them. The length of the CDR3 is 12 residues. Per the germline V gene, CDR1 is SQVTM and CDR2 is ANQGSEA. CDR3 DNA: TGCAGCGTTGCCGACAGTTGGGAGACCCAGTACTTC. Amino acids: CSVADSWETQYF.

This clonotype was seen more than once but under ten times. This CDR3 is CASSFRGRGYGYTF. In DNA, the CDR3 is TGTGCCAGCAGTTTCAGGGGGCGAGGGTATGGCTACACCTTC. The chain combines TRBV28 with TRBJ1-2, with TRBD1 identical over 8 bases. The CDR3 covers 14 residues. V shed 3 bases and J 5 bases; nucleotides not matched to a gene: 5. CDR1 is MDHEN, CDR2 SYDVKM, per germline.

The CDR3 protein is CASSLDYNEQYF. DNA of the CDR3: TGTGCCAGCAGTTTAGACTACAATGAGCAGTACTTC. This chain joins TRBV12-3 or TRBV12-4 and TRBJ2-5; the D is unclear. V was shortened by 1 base and J by 11 bases, with 11 bases between the two germline ends. The CDR3 contains 12 residues.

This clonotype was observed a few times. This chain joins TRBV29-1 and TRBJ1-4; 7 bases align to TRBD1. Looked up from germline, CDR1 is SQVTM and CDR2 is ANQGSEA. V trimming: 6 bases; J trimming: 6 bases; junction bases outside the gene matches: 10. CDR3 length equals 14 residues. The CDR3 nucleotides are TGCAGCGTAGGAACAGGGGAGGTGGATGAAAAACTGTTTTTT. It specifies CSVGTGEVDEKLFF.

This clonotype was recorded a few times. The genes are TRBV7-2 and TRBJ2-2, with D uncertain. The V end lost 5 bases, the J end lost 9 bases, and 7 bases lay between the germline ends. Germline CDR1 SGHTA, CDR2 FQGNSA. This CDR3 region has 11 residues. CDR3 DNA sequence: TGTGCCAGCAGCCCGGACCGGGAGCTGTTTTTT. Amino acid sequence: CASSPDRELFF.

This chain uses TRBV6-4 with TRBJ2-1; 10 bases are shared with TRBD2. Germline lookup yields CDR1 MRHNA and CDR2 SNTAGT. This CDR3 region has 16 residues. The V and J ends lost 11 bases and 9 bases, in that order; junction bases with no gene match: 19. Here the CDR3 DNA reads TGTGCCGGAGCCTACAGGGCTAGCGGGAGATCTAGTGAGCAGTTCTTC. Encoded protein: CAGAYRASGRSSEQFF.